These 26 T cell receptor delta chains originate from one sample sequenced in a study of γδ T cells in repeated Plasmodium falciparum infection (TCRdb year 2021). Vgamma9/Vdelta2+ and Vdelta2-negative gammadelta T cell populations were flow-sorted from peripheral blood mononuclear cells for bulk TCR repertoire analysis. Library preparation used multiplex PCR. These reads were obtained on an Illumina MiSeq. After TCRdb called clones again from the public reads with CATT, rows with identical DNA were merged. Recorded for this sample are around 50,000 delta-chain clones; approximately 1.5% of them occurred a single time. The leading ten clones occupy over 12% of the sample. What was sequenced was gamma-delta T cells from blood. These receptors came from a pool of human donors (malaria-infected and uninfected, not separated).

This clone occurred many times. This likely came from a read error, as a far larger clone is one base away. Other DNA sequences in this sample translate to the same CDR3. The chain links TRDV1 to TRDJ1; D might be TRDD3 (5 bases). The CDR3 runs to 19 residues. The germline V gene has CDR1 TSWWSYY and CDR2 QGS. CDR3 nucleotides: TGTGCCCTTGGGGAACTAGAGTCGTCCCGGTCCTTTATTACCGATAAACTCATCTTT. Its translation: CALGELESSRSFITDKLIF.

In this sample, this clone turned up a few times. A far more abundant clone sits one base away, making this likely a read error. Different DNA sequences within this sample yield the same CDR3. The J segment was not called; the V segment is TRDV2; TRDD3 was called by the table and not checked on the DNA. CDR1 and CDR2 (germline): GEAIGNYY, EKD. The CDR3 covers 20 residues. The CDR3 protein is CACDTETSSETQRGILGLIF. In DNA form, the CDR3 reads TGCGCCTGTGACACAGAGACTTCCTCCGAGACCCAACGGGGGATACTAGGCCTCATCTTT.

V gene TRDV1 was called; the J gene was not; the table assigns TRDD3, which was not confirmed against the DNA. This CDR3 contains 22 residues. Germline CDR1 reads TSWWSYY; CDR2 reads QGS. The CDR3, as DNA: TGCGCTTGGGGAAAGGTCTCCCGGTGGGGGGGATACTATCGACCTCTCACCGATAAACTAATCTTT. Encoded protein: CAWGKVSRWGGYYRPLTDKLIF.

This clone was counted between two and nine times. TCRdb has a much larger clone's protein, which differs at residue 6 from the translation of this DNA, likely because of a read error; what is shown is the protein translated from the DNA. This chain connects TRDV1 to TRDJ1; D may be TRDD3 (5 bases). TCRdb is silent on the J gene; assignment here came from matching the DNA to germline. V dropped 2 bases and J dropped 3 bases, with 16 bases sitting between them. Per germline, CDR1 TSWWSYY and CDR2 QGS. There are 16 residues in the CDR3. The CDR3 DNA follows: TGTGCTCTTGGGGAAGGTAAGTGGGGCCCTGCCGATAAACTCATCTTT. Translating gives CALGEGKWGPADKLIF.

This clone was picked up a small number of times. The protein in TCRdb stems from a much larger clone and differs at residue 11 from this DNA's translation, likely a read error; here the protein is translated from the DNA. V and J are TRDV1 and TRDJ3, with TRDD3 matching 8 bases. TCRdb is silent on the J gene; assignment here came from matching the DNA to germline. Germline values: CDR1 TSWWSYY, CDR2 QGS. This CDR3 has 21 residues. J was trimmed by 3 bases and V by 5 bases; bases with no gene match: 18. CDR3 residues: CALGKPPLLGGTLWDTRQMFF. In DNA, the CDR3 is TGTGCTCTTGGGAAGCCCCCTTTACTGGGGGGTACGCTCTGGGACACCCGACAGATGTTTTTC.

For this clone: The TCRdb protein comes from a much larger clone and disagrees with this DNA's translation at residue 19, likely due to a read error; the protein given here is derived from the DNA. The CDR3 coding sequence is TGTGCTCTTGGGGGTACTTCCGCTCCTTTACTCTACTGGGGGATTAGGTACACCAATAAACTCATCTTT. Protein: CALGGTSAPLLYWGIRYTNKLIF. The chain combines TRDV1 with TRDJ1, with TRDD3 matching over 10 bases. This CDR3 has 23 residues. The germline CDR1 and CDR2 sequences are TSWWSYY and QGS.

The sample holds a few counts of this clone. This likely reflects a read error, since a far larger clone is one base away. The sample contains more than one DNA sequence encoding this CDR3. The CDR3 nucleotides read TGTGCCTGTGACACCATCGATTCCCGTACTGGGGGATCAGGGCCTTCCTGGGACACTCGACAGATGTTTTTC. Encoded protein: CACDTIDSRTGGSGPSWDTRQMFF. The gene calls are TRDV2 and TRDJ3, with 10 bases identical to TRDD3. Here the J gene came from matching the DNA to germline, since TCRdb omits it. The CDR3 length is 24 residues. Germline V gene data show CDR1 as GEAIGNYY and CDR2 as EKD.

Regarding this clone: A far more abundant clone sits one base away, making this likely a read error. This sample also contains other DNA sequences that code for the same CDR3. This chain connects TRDV2 to TRDJ1, with 11 bases fitting TRDD3. The J gene, absent from TCRdb, was called here by matching the DNA to germline. This CDR3 has 19 residues. Germline CDR1 reads GEAIGNYY; CDR2 reads EKD. CDR3 DNA sequence: TGTGCCTGTGACACCGTGCCTGGGGGATACTCCACGTACACTGATAAACTCATCTTT. Translated: CACDTVPGGYSTYTDKLIF.

Details on this clone: The TCRdb protein, from a much larger clone, departs from this DNA's translation at residue 3, likely by read error; the protein shown derives from the DNA. The chain links TRDV2 to TRDJ1, with 7 nucleotides matching TRDD3. Matching the DNA to germline supplied the J gene, which TCRdb does not give. There are 17 residues in the CDR3. Germline V gene sequence: CDR1 GEAIGNYY, CDR2 EKD. The CDR3 nucleotides are TGTGCCCGTGACACCTCGCCCTGGGGGCTGTACACCGATAAACTCATCTTT. Residues: CARDTSPWGLYTDKLIF.

This clone was counted at least ten times. The protein in TCRdb stems from a much larger clone and differs at residue 18 from this DNA's translation, likely a read error; here the protein is translated from the DNA. The rearrangement uses TRDV1 and TRDJ1; the D is unclear. This CDR3 has 20 amino acids. The germline V gene encodes CDR1 TSWWSYY and CDR2 QGS. For the CDR3, the DNA is TGTGCTCTTGGGGGCAAACGAGTCCCCCCCGGGGTGATGTACACCGATAAACCCATCTTT. Its protein is CALGGKRVPPGVMYTDKPIF.

Comments on this clone: This DNA's translation differs at residue 4 from TCRdb's protein, which comes from a much larger clone; a read error is likely, and the protein shown is translated from the DNA. CDR3 loop: CALEELSRGDTGGGTDKLIF. The CDR3, as DNA: TGTGCTCTTGAGGAACTTTCCCGTGGGGATACAGGGGGGGGCACCGATAAACTCATCTTT. The gene calls are TRDV1 and TRDJ1; TRDD3 aligns across 8 bases. This CDR3 region has 20 residues. CDR1 and CDR2 from the germline V gene are TSWWSYY and QGS.

Regarding this clone: A far larger clone is one nucleotide away, so this likely arose from a read error. This specimen includes other DNA sequences encoding the same CDR3. J is TRDJ1 and V is TRDV1, with 7 positions matching TRDD3. The germline V gene has CDR1 TSWWSYY and CDR2 QGS. This CDR3 contains 17 residues. CDR3 sequence reads: CALGEPHFPGYTDKLIF. In DNA form, the CDR3 reads TGTGCTCTTGGGGAACCGCATTTTCCGGGATACACAGATAAGCTCATCTTT.

This clone has just a few counts. TCRdb attributes to this sequence the protein of a much larger clone, which differs from the DNA translation at residue 6; a read error is likely, and the protein displayed is translated from the DNA. This sequence joins TRDV3 and TRDJ1; 10 positions agree with TRDD3. The trim removed 1 base at V and 0 bases at J, leaving 32 bases unmatched. CDR3 length equals 24 residues. Germline CDR1 and CDR2: TVYSNPD and GDNSRS (reference sequence). CDR3 region: CAFKEFGLPHVIWGITFNTDKLIF. In nucleotides, the CDR3 is TGTGCCTTTAAAGAGTTCGGCCTTCCTCACGTCATCTGGGGGATAACCTTCAACACCGATAAACTCATCTTT.

On this clone: The TCRdb record carries a much larger clone's protein, which differs from this DNA's translation at residue 20; a read error is the likely cause, and the protein listed here is the DNA translation. V is TRDV1 and J is TRDJ1; 10 bases match TRDD3. Since TCRdb gives no J gene, matching the DNA to germline was used here to assign it. Germline-derived CDR1 and CDR2 are TSWWSYY and QGS. The ends lost 0 bases at V and 0 bases at J; junction bases unmatched: 37. This CDR3 is built from 28 residues. Here the CDR3 DNA reads TGTGCTCTTGGGGAACTTGCCCGAAAAGGGCTTGGGGGATACCCCCTCGATTCCGGTATCCTTTACACCGATAAACTCATCTTT. Protein: CALGELARKGLGGYPLDSGILYTDKLIF.

The table lists this clone with many counts. TCRdb pairs this DNA with a much larger clone's protein that differs at residue 14, likely a read error; the protein shown was translated from the DNA. CDR3 nucleotides: TGTGCCTGTGACACCGAAGACAGGTTGACTGGGGGTCCACGCACCGATAAACTCATCTTT. This translates into CACDTEDRLTGGPRTDKLIF. The chain is built from TRDV2 and TRDJ1, with 8 bases aligning to TRDD3. CDR1 is GEAIGNYY and CDR2 is EKD in the germline V gene. Germline trimming cut 0 bases from V and 1 base from J; bases unmatched to any gene: 18. This CDR3 has 20 residues.

The table lists this clone with a few counts. Germline is not matched at one junction end, which may reflect a read error. This sample includes further DNA sequences coding for the same CDR3. The chain employs TRDV1 and TRDJ1; 10 nucleotides match TRDD3. Germline V gives CDR1 TSWWSYY, CDR2 QGS. The CDR3 runs to 21 residues. CDR3 DNA: TGTGCTCTTGGGGAACAATCCGGATACTGGGGGATCTCCTCTGACACTGATAAACTCATCTTT. Its translation: CALGEQSGYWGISSDTDKLIF.

This clone appeared a few times. A far bigger clonotype differs at one base, so this is likely a read error. The sample contains more than one DNA sequence encoding this CDR3. The chain links TRDV2 to TRDJ3; TRDD3 matches 9 bases. TCRdb supplies no J gene; here it was assigned by aligning the nucleotide sequence to germline. V lost 7 bases and J lost 0; bases outside the gene matches: 12. Germline CDR1 and CDR2: GEAIGNYY and EKD. The CDR3 consists of 19 residues. CDR3 loop: CACDRVLGDLSWDTRQMFF. As DNA, the CDR3 is TGTGCCTGCGACCGGGTGCTGGGGGATCTCTCCTGGGACACCCGACAGATGTTTTTC.

This clone was found a few times. TCRdb's protein for this DNA is that of a much larger clone and differs from the translation at residue 15, likely a read error; the protein shown is the DNA translation. This chain connects TRAV38-2/DV8 to TRDJ1; TRDD2 might be the D (8 bases). The germline V and J ends were trimmed by 2 bases and 0 bases, with 29 bases remaining between them. This CDR3 contains 21 residues. Germline CDR1 reads TSESDYY; CDR2 reads QEAYKQQN. This chain's CDR3 is CAYRRVFLRGGGPYHTDKLIF. The CDR3 coding sequence is TGTGCTTATAGGAGGGTCTTCCTACGGGGTGGGGGACCCTACCACACCGATAAACTCATCTTT.

The table lists this clone with many counts. A far larger clone is a single base away, which makes a read error likely. Other DNA sequences from this sample encode an identical CDR3 as well. The V gene is TRDV1, the J gene TRDJ1; 8 nucleotides line up with TRDD3. The V gene's germline CDR1 is TSWWSYY and CDR2 QGS. The trim removed 3 bases at V and 7 bases at J, leaving 13 bases unmatched. The CDR3 is 16 amino acids. The CDR3 sequence: CALGELAGLLGAKLIF. The CDR3 nucleotides are TGTGCTCTTGGGGAGCTGGCCGGTCTACTGGGGGCTAAACTCATCTTT.

This clone has more than one count but fewer than ten. This could be a read error, since a much larger clone is one nucleotide away. The chain carries TRDV1 and TRDJ1; TRDD3 aligns across 8 bases. No J gene was available from TCRdb, and it was assigned here by a germline match of the DNA. With 1 base clipped from V and 5 bases from J, the junction kept 30 bases outside the gene matches. Germline values: CDR1 TSWWSYY, CDR2 QGS. This CDR3 has 23 residues. CDR3 sequence: CALGEPSNPLRGIRNWWSDKLIF. The CDR3 DNA follows: TGTGCTCTTGGGGAACCCTCCAATCCCCTACGAGGGATACGCAACTGGTGGTCGGATAAACTCATCTTT.

This clone has at least ten counts. The same CDR3 also results from other DNA sequences found in this sample. V gene TRDV1 combines with J gene TRDJ1, with TRDD3 matching 10 bases. The V gene's germline CDR1 is TSWWSYY and CDR2 QGS. V was clipped by 1 base and J by 0 bases; unmatched bases: 14. CDR3 length: 20 residues. In nucleotides, the CDR3 is TGTGCTCTTGGGGAACCAAGGCGCTTTACTGGGGGATTCTACACCGATAAACTCATCTTT. Translated: CALGEPRRFTGGFYTDKLIF.

This clone has ten or more counts. The protein held in TCRdb is that of a much larger clone and does not match this DNA's translation at residue 11, likely because of a read error; the protein shown is translated from the DNA. This chain connects TRDV1 to TRDJ1; TRDD3 agrees at 9 bases. Here the J gene came from matching the DNA to germline, since TCRdb omits it. The germline V gene encodes CDR1 TSWWSYY and CDR2 QGS. This CDR3 is built from 19 residues. Trimming took 5 bases from V and 3 from J; bases not matched to a gene: 19. The CDR3 spells CALGPRTPSFRGYADKLIF. In nucleotides, the CDR3 is TGTGCTCTTGGGCCCCGTACACCTTCCTTCCGGGGATACGCCGATAAACTCATCTTT.

By sample fraction, this clone is medium-sized. In the same sample, other DNA sequences code for this CDR3. V gene TRDV3 combines with J gene TRDJ2; 7 positions agree with TRDD3. J lost 4 bases, V lost 3 bases, and 26 bases had no gene match. The length of the CDR3 is 20 residues. Germline lookup yields CDR1 TVYSNPD and CDR2 GDNSRS (reference sequence). For the CDR3, the DNA is TGTGCCTTAAAGAATATCCCCCCAGCACGGGTGGGGGAAACGACAGCACAACTCTTCTTT. This gives the protein CALKNIPPARVGETTAQLFF. The full variable domain, in which reference TRDV3 and TRDJ2 provide the parts outside the CDR3, is CDKVTQSSPDQTVASGSEVVLLCTYDTVYSNPDLFWYRIRPDYSFQFVFYGDNSRSEGADFTQGRFSVKHILTQKAFHLVISPVRTEDSATYYCALKNIPPARVGETTAQLFFGKGTQLIVEP.

This clone was seen repeatedly, ten times or more. A far larger clone is just one base off, so this is likely a read error. Different DNA sequences within this sample yield the same CDR3. The chain has TRDV1 and TRDJ1; TRDD3 matches 10 bases. This CDR3 region has 20 residues. Germline V CDR1 and CDR2: TSWWSYY, QGS. This CDR3 is CALGDYHNYWGMYSTDKLIF. In DNA, the CDR3 is TGCGCTCTTGGTGACTACCACAATTACTGGGGGATGTATTCCACCGATAAACTCATCTTT.

This clone was counted many times. The protein that TCRdb holds for this DNA derives from a much larger clone and differs from the translated DNA at residue 9, which likely indicates a read error; the protein shown here is translated from the DNA. The chain couples TRDV1 to TRDJ1; 11 nucleotides line up with TRDD3. The junction had 20 bases not matched to a gene; V was cut back by 2 bases and J by 3 bases. CDR1 is TSWWSYY, CDR2 QGS, per germline. The length of the CDR3 is 21 residues. The CDR3 sequence is CALGEFPFPHLGDTIADKLIF. CDR3 DNA sequence: TGTGCTCTTGGGGAATTCCCGTTCCCCCATCTGGGGGATACCATTGCCGATAAACTCATCTTT.

About this clone: The protein given by TCRdb reflects a much larger clone and differs at residue 19 from this DNA's translation, likely from a read error; the protein shown is the DNA's translation. V usage is TRDV1 and J usage is TRDJ1; 13 nucleotides line up with TRDD3. The J gene is absent in TCRdb and was assigned here via DNA matching to germline. This CDR3 spans 22 amino acids. The germline V gene encodes CDR1 TSWWSYY and CDR2 QGS. Here the CDR3 reads CALGDLILQLLLGDTGTDRLIF. The DNA for the CDR3 is TGTGCTCTTGGGGACCTTATCCTTCAACTTCTACTGGGGGATACGGGGACCGATAGACTCATCTTT.